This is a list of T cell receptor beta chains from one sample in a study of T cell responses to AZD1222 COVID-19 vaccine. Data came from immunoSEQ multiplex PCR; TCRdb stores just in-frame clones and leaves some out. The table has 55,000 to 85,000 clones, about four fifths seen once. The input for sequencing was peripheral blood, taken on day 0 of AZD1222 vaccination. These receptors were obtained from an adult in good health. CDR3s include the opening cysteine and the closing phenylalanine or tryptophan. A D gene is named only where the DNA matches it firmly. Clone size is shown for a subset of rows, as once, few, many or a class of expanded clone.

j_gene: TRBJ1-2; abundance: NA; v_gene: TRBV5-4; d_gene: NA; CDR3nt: TGTGCCAGCAGCTTGGACGGGCAGGGTGGCTACACCTTC; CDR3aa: CASSLDGQGGYTF
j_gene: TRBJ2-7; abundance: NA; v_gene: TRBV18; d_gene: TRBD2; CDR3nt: TGTGCCAGCTCACCAGAATATAGCGGGGGCTTCTACGAGCAGTACTTC; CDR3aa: CASSPEYSGGFYEQYF
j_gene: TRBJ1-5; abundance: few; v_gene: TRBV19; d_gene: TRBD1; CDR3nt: TGTGCCACTACCCGGGGCGTAGGGGGCGGTCAGCCCCAGCATTTT; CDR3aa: CATTRGVGGGQPQHF
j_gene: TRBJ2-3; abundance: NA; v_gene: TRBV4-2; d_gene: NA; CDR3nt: TGTGCCAGCAGCGCCCACGAGGGAACAGATACGCAGTATTTT; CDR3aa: CASSAHEGTDTQYF
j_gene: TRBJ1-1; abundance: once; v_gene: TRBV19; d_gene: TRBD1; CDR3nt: TGTGCCAGTAGTATTCGAGGACAGGGGTTGAACACTGAAGCTTTCTTT; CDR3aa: CASSIRGQGLNTEAFF
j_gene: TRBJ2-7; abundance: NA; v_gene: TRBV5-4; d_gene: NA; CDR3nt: TGTGCCAGCAGCTTGGAGGAATCCTACGAGCAGTACTTC; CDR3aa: CASSLEESYEQYF
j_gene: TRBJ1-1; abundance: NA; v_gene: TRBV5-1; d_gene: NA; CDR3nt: TGCGCCAGCAGCCTCTACGACAGGAACACTGAAGCTTTCTTT; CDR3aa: CASSLYDRNTEAFF
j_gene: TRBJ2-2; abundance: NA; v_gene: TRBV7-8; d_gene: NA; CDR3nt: TGTGCCAGCAGCTTAAAATATTGGGCGAACACCGGGGAGCTGTTTTTT; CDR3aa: CASSLKYWANTGELFF
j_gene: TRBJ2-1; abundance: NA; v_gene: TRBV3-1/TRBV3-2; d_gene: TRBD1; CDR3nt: TGTGCCAGCAGTCCGACAGGGGTCAATGAGCAGTTCTTC; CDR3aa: CASSPTGVNEQFF
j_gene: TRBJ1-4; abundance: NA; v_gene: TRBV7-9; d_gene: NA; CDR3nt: TGTGCCAGCAGCTTAGGAGGGACAAGATCAAATGAAAAACTGTTTTTT; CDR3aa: CASSLGGTRSNEKLFF
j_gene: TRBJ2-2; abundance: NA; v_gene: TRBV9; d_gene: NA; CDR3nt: TGTGCCAGCAGCGTAGGAGGAGGGGAGCTGTTTTTT; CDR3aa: CASSVGGGELFF
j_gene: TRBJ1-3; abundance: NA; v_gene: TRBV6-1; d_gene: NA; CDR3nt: TGTGCCAGCAGTGATATGTCGGGTTCTGGAAACACCATATATTTT; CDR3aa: CASSDMSGSGNTIYF
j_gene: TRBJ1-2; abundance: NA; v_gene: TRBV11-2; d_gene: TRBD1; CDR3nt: TGTGCCAGCAGCCCTCGGCCCGACAGGGCCTATGGCTACACCTTC; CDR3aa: CASSPRPDRAYGYTF
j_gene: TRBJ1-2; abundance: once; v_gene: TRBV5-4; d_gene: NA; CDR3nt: TGTGCCAGCAGCCCTAGTCGGGCTAACTATGGCTACACCTTC; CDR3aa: CASSPSRANYGYTF
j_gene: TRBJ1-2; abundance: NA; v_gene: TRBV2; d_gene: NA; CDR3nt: TGTGCCAGCAGTGAAGGCAGCTATGGCTACACCTTC; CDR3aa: CASSEGSYGYTF
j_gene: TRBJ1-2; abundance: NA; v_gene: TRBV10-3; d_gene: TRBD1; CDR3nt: TGTGCCATCAGAGTACAGGGGGCGGAGGGCTACACCTTC; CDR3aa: CAIRVQGAEGYTF
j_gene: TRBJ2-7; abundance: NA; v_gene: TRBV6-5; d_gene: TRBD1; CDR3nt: TGTGCCAGCAGCCTAGGGACAGGGGGACGGGAGCAGTACTTC; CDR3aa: CASSLGTGGREQYF
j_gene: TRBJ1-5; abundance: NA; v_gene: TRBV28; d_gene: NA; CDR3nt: TGTGCCAGCACCCCTTGGGAACAGTTTAGCAATCAGCCCCAGCATTTT; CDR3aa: CASTPWEQFSNQPQHF
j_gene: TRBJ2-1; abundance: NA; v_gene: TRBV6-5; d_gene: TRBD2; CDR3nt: TGTGCCAGCAGTTACTCGGCGGGGGGTACCTACAATGAGCAGTTCTTC; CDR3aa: CASSYSAGGTYNEQFF
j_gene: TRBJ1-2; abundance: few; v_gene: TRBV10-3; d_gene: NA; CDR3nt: TGTGCCATCAGTTACGACAGTATCGGCTACACCTTC; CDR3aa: CAISYDSIGYTF
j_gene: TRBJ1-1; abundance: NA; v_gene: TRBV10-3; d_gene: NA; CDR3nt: TGTGCCATCAAAGGGGGGATGACTGAAGCTTTCTTT; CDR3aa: CAIKGGMTEAFF
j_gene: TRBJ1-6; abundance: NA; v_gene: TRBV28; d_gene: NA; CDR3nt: TGTGCCAGCAGTTTAATAGGCGGATCACCCCTCCACTTT; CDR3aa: CASSLIGGSPLHF
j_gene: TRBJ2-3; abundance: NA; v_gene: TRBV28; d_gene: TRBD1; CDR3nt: TGTGCCAGCAGTATAAATAACGGACAGGGATTGTTAAGAGGCCCACACCAGGCAGATACGCAGTATTTT; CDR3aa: CASSINNGQGLLRGPHQADTQYF
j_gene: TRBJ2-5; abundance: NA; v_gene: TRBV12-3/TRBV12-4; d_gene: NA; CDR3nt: TGTGCCAGCAGTTCCCAAGAGACCCAGTACTTC; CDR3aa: CASSSQETQYF
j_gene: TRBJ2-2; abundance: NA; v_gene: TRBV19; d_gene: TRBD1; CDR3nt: TGTGCCAGTAAAAAGGGACAGGGGAACACCGGGGAGCTGTTTTTT; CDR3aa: CASKKGQGNTGELFF
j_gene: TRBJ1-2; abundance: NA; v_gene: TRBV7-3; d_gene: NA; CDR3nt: TGTGCCAGCAGCGGAGACAGGAACTATGGCTACACCTTC; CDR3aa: CASSGDRNYGYTF
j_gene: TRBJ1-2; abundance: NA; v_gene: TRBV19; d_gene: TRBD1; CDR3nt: TGTGCCAGTAACGTCGGAAGGGACAGGAACTATGGCTACACCTTC; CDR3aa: CASNVGRDRNYGYTF
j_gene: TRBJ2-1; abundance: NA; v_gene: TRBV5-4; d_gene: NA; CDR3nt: TGTGCCAGCAGCCGAGGGAAGGTCGTCAATGAGCAGTTCTTC; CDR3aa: CASSRGKVVNEQFF
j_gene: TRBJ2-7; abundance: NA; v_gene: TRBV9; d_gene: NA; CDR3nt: TGTGCCAGCAGCGAGAGTTGGGGTTACGAGCAGTACTTC; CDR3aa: CASSESWGYEQYF
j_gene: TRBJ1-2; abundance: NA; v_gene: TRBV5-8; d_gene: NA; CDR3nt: TGTGCCAGCAGCTTGCGGGGTGACCTCAGTGGCTACACCTTC; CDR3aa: CASSLRGDLSGYTF
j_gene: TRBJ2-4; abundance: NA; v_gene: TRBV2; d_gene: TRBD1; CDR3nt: TGTGCCAGCAGGGATCGGAAGACAGGGCCCGTGGCCAAAAACATTCAGTACTTC; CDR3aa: CASRDRKTGPVAKNIQYF
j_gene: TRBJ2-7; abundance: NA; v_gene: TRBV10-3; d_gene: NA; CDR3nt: TGTGCCAGCGCGACTAGTCAATCTAACGAGCAGTACTTC; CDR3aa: CASATSQSNEQYF
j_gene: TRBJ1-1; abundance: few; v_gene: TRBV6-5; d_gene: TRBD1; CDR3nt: TGTGCCAGCAGCTCGCAGACAGGGACCCCTGAAGCTTTCTTT; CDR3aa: CASSSQTGTPEAFF
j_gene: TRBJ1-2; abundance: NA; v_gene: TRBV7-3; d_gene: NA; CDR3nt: TGTGCCAGCGGGGGGGCCACCTATGGCTACACCTTC; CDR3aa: CASGGATYGYTF
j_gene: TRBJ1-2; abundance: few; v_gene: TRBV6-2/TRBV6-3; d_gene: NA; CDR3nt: TGTGCCAGCAGTTACTCGAGCAGGATCCTCTATGGCTACACCTTC; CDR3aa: CASSYSSRILYGYTF
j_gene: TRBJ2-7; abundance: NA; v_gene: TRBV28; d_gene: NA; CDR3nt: TGTGCCAGCAGTTCCCCCGGGCTCTCCTACGAGCAGTACTTC; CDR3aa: CASSSPGLSYEQYF
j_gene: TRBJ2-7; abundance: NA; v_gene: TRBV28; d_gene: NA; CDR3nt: TGTGCCAGCAGTTACAGGGGGGGGGACGAGCAGTACTTC; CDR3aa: CASSYRGGDEQYF
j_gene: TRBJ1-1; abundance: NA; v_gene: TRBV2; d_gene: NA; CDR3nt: TGTGCCAGCACACTACCGGGGGTGAACACTGAAGCTTTCTTT; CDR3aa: CASTLPGVNTEAFF
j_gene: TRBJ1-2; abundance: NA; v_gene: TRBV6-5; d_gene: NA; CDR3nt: TGTGCCAGCAGTCCCTTGGGGCAGGCAAACTATGGCTACACCTTC; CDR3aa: CASSPLGQANYGYTF
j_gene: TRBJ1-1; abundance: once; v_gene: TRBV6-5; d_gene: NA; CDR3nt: TGTGCCAGCAGTTACTCCTCGACAGGCAACACTGAAGCTTTCTTT; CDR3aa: CASSYSSTGNTEAFF
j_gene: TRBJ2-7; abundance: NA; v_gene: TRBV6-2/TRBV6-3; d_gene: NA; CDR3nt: TGTGCCAGCAGCCAATCACTACAGGGATCATATCGGTCCGAGCAGTACTTC; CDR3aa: CASSQSLQGSYRSEQYF
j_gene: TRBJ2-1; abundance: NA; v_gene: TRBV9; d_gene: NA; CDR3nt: TGTGCCAGCAGCGTTTACTTGAGCTCCTACAATGAGCAGTTCTTC; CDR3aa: CASSVYLSSYNEQFF
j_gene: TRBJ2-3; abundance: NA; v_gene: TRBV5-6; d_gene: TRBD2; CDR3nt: TGTGCCAGCAGCTTGTTCAGCGGGGGGGCAGCTAGCACAGATACGCAGTATTTT; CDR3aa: CASSLFSGGAASTDTQYF
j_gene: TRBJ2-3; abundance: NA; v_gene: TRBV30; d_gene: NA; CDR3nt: TGTGCCTGGAGTGTAAGGGATACGCAGTATTTT; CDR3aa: CAWSVRDTQYF
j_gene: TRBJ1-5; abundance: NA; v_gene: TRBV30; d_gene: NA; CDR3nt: TGTGCCTGGAGTGTTGCCCGGACAGCCCTTGGCAATCAGCCCCAGCATTTT; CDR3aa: CAWSVARTALGNQPQHF
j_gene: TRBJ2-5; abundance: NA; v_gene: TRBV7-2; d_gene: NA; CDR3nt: TGTGCCAGCAGCTCAGCTAGCGTAGAGACCCAGTACTTC; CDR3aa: CASSSASVETQYF
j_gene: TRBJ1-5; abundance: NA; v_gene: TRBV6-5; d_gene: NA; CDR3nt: TGTGCCAGCAGTTACGGACTCAATCAGCCCCAGCATTTT; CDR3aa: CASSYGLNQPQHF
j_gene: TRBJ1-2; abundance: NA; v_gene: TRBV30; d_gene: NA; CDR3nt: TGTGCCCACCAAGGGACCAACTATGGCTACACCTTC; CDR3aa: CAHQGTNYGYTF
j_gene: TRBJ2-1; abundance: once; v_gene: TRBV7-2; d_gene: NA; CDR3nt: TGTGCCAGCAGCTTCTATAGAGACAATGAGCAGTTCTTC; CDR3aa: CASSFYRDNEQFF
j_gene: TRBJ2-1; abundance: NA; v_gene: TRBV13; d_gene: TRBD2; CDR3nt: TGTGCCAGCAGCTCCTCCGGACTAGCTCCCTACAATGAGCAGTTCTTC; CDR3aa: CASSSSGLAPYNEQFF
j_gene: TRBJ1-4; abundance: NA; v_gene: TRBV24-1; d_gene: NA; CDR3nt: TGTGCCACCAGTAAAAGGAACGGTGCGGCAGGTGCAACTAATGAAAAACTGTTTTTT; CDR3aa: CATSKRNGAAGATNEKLFF